This is a list of T cell receptor beta chains from one sample in a study of T cell responses to AZD1222 COVID-19 vaccine. Sequencing was performed with immunoSEQ multiplex PCR; in TCRdb, only in-frame clones are kept and a portion is missing. This sample has approximately 140,000 clones, with roughly 90% found just once. The specimen comprised peripheral blood, sampled 28 days after the second AZD1222 dose. These receptors were collected from an adult who received the AZD1222 COVID-19 vaccine. Each CDR3 is given with its conserved first and last residue. D genes are given only for firm matches. For some rows the clone size is stated as once, few or many, or as a class when expanded; others skip it.

size: -
J: TRBJ2-7
D: TRBD2
V: TRBV5-1
CDR3: CASSPELSGRFYEQYF
DNA: TGCGCCAGCAGCCCCGAACTTAGCGGGAGGTTCTACGAGCAGTACTTC

size: -
J: TRBJ1-1
D: TRBD1
V: TRBV5-1
CDR3: CASSTGTGVRNTEAFF
DNA: TGCGCCAGCAGCACCGGGACAGGGGTTCGGAACACTGAAGCTTTCTTT

size: once
J: TRBJ1-3
D: -
V: TRBV3-1/TRBV3-2
CDR3: CASSPRDLGNTIYF
DNA: TGTGCCAGCAGCCCCCGGGACCTTGGAAACACCATATATTTT

size: -
J: TRBJ2-1
D: -
V: TRBV9
CDR3: CASSAGERYNEQFF
DNA: TGTGCCAGCAGTGCGGGTGAGCGGTACAATGAGCAGTTCTTC

size: -
J: TRBJ1-2
D: -
V: TRBV30
CDR3: CAWVPGADGYTF
DNA: TGTGCCTGGGTGCCGGGGGCCGACGGCTACACCTTC

size: -
J: TRBJ2-5
D: TRBD1
V: TRBV10-1
CDR3: CASNLRTGYQETQYF
DNA: TGCGCCAGCAATCTACGGACAGGGTACCAAGAGACCCAGTACTTC

size: once
J: TRBJ2-1
D: TRBD2
V: TRBV3-1/TRBV3-2
CDR3: CASSLAGGPLSEQFF
DNA: TGTGCCAGCAGCCTAGCGGGAGGGCCGCTAAGTGAGCAGTTCTTC

size: -
J: TRBJ1-1
D: -
V: TRBV4-2
CDR3: CASSQASGAPQAFF
DNA: TGTGCCAGCAGCCAAGCTTCAGGGGCTCCCCAAGCTTTCTTT

size: -
J: TRBJ1-6
D: -
V: TRBV3-1/TRBV3-2
CDR3: CASSQGQDNSPLHF
DNA: TGTGCCAGCAGCCAAGGACAGGATAATTCACCCCTCCACTTT

size: once
J: TRBJ2-2
D: -
V: TRBV21-1
CDR3: CASSKMGGLAVNTGELFF
DNA: TGTGCCAGCAGCAAAATGGGTGGACTAGCGGTGAACACCGGGGAGCTGTTTTTT

size: -
J: TRBJ2-5
D: -
V: TRBV24-1
CDR3: CATSDTQGPQETQYF
DNA: TGTGCCACCAGTGATACCCAGGGTCCCCAAGAGACCCAGTACTTC

size: -
J: TRBJ1-1
D: TRBD1
V: TRBV10-3
CDR3: CAISDRGQGKGMNTEAFF
DNA: TGTGCCATCAGTGACCGGGGACAGGGGAAGGGGATGAACACTGAAGCTTTCTTT

size: few
J: TRBJ1-1
D: TRBD1
V: TRBV19
CDR3: CASSMVEGARTEAFF
DNA: TGTGCCAGTAGTATGGTTGAGGGGGCAAGGACTGAAGCTTTCTTT

size: -
J: TRBJ1-1
D: -
V: TRBV11-2
CDR3: CASSFSEGSTEAFF
DNA: TGTGCCAGCAGCTTCAGTGAGGGTTCCACTGAAGCTTTCTTT

size: -
J: TRBJ1-2
D: -
V: TRBV5-1
CDR3: CASSPDTYYTF
DNA: TGCGCCAGCAGCCCGGACACTTACTACACCTTC

size: once
J: TRBJ2-7
D: -
V: TRBV15
CDR3: CATHAGGTYEQYF
DNA: TGTGCCACCCACGCTGGGGGGACCTACGAGCAGTACTTC

size: -
J: TRBJ2-5
D: -
V: TRBV6-5
CDR3: CATTPGTDVGTQYF
DNA: TGTGCCACTACCCCAGGGACCGACGTTGGGACCCAGTACTTC

size: -
J: TRBJ1-3
D: -
V: TRBV7-9
CDR3: CASSLAQVLSGGNTIYF
DNA: TGTGCCAGCAGCTTAGCGCAGGTCTTATCGGGAGGAAACACCATATATTTT

size: -
J: TRBJ1-1
D: -
V: TRBV19
CDR3: CASTIRGAKRTEAFF
DNA: TGTGCCAGTACCATACGAGGGGCCAAGCGGACTGAAGCTTTCTTT

size: once
J: TRBJ1-2
D: -
V: TRBV11-2
CDR3: CASSPQQGIYGYTF
DNA: TGTGCCAGCAGCCCACAACAGGGCATATATGGCTACACCTTC

size: once
J: TRBJ2-7
D: -
V: TRBV6-5
CDR3: CASSRTNEQYF
DNA: TGTGCCAGCAGTAGGACAAACGAGCAGTACTTC

size: -
J: TRBJ2-7
D: -
V: TRBV5-8
CDR3: CASSLSPGGYEQYF
DNA: TGTGCCAGCAGCTTGTCCCCTGGTGGCTACGAGCAGTACTTC

size: -
J: TRBJ1-4
D: -
V: TRBV5-1
CDR3: CASSLIGGETRKLFF
DNA: TGCGCCAGCAGCTTGATCGGGGGTGAGACACGAAAACTGTTTTTT

size: once
J: TRBJ2-1
D: -
V: TRBV14
CDR3: CASSQEGRDNEQFF
DNA: TGTGCCAGCAGCCAAGAGGGAAGAGACAATGAGCAGTTCTTC

size: -
J: TRBJ2-5
D: -
V: TRBV11-3
CDR3: CASSLGTGEGTQYF
DNA: TGTGCCAGCAGCTTAGGGACCGGAGAGGGGACCCAGTACTTC

size: -
J: TRBJ1-2
D: -
V: TRBV30
CDR3: CAWSGGPANYGYTF
DNA: TGTGCCTGGAGTGGGGGACCAGCTAACTATGGCTACACCTTC

size: -
J: TRBJ2-2
D: -
V: TRBV12-3/TRBV12-4
CDR3: CASWNTGELFF
DNA: TGTGCCAGCTGGAACACCGGGGAGCTGTTTTTT

size: -
J: TRBJ2-2
D: TRBD2
V: TRBV18
CDR3: CASSPFQGLAGGGTGELFF
DNA: TGTGCCAGCTCACCATTCCAGGGGCTAGCGGGAGGAGGCACCGGGGAGCTGTTTTTT

size: few
J: TRBJ1-5
D: -
V: TRBV29-1
CDR3: CSVGSGKDNQPQHF
DNA: TGCAGCGTTGGTTCGGGGAAGGACAATCAGCCCCAGCATTTT

size: -
J: TRBJ2-2
D: -
V: TRBV11-3
CDR3: CASSLSLIGELFF
DNA: TGTGCCAGCAGCTTAAGTCTGATCGGGGAGCTGTTTTTT

size: -
J: TRBJ2-1
D: TRBD2
V: TRBV11-1
CDR3: CASSSSGRAFEQFF
DNA: TGTGCCAGCAGCAGTAGCGGGAGGGCCTTTGAGCAGTTCTTC

size: -
J: TRBJ2-5
D: TRBD1
V: TRBV25-1
CDR3: CASMPGGLSGNQETQYF
DNA: TGTGCCAGCATGCCAGGGGGATTGTCTGGGAACCAAGAGACCCAGTACTTC